The 32 T cell receptor beta chains presented below share a single source sample, sequenced in a study of blood T cell repertoires in COVID-19. Repertoires were generated with immunoSEQ multiplex PCR, while TCRdb's copy carries only in-frame clones and drops some. The table has some 380,000 clones, about 89% seen once. Sequenced sample: PBMCs or T cells enriched from blood (not recorded which). The receptor set was obtained from a man younger than 45 who had recovered from COVID-19.

Only a few counts were recorded for this clone. The chain has TRBV29-1 and TRBJ2-7; 7 positions agree with TRBD1. This CDR3 is 13 amino acids long. CDR1 and CDR2 (germline): SQVTM, ANQGSEA. The ends lost 4 bases at V and 3 bases at J; junction bases unmatched: 6. CDR3 sequence reads: CSVGSGQYYEQYF. The CDR3 DNA sequence: TGCAGCGTTGGGTCGGGACAGTACTACGAGCAGTACTTC.

The sample holds a few counts of this clone. The rearrangement links TRBV19 to TRBJ2-3; 10 positions match TRBD2. V lost 5 bases, J lost 7 bases, and 9 bases stayed unmatched. Germline CDR1 and CDR2: LNHDA and SQIVND (reference sequence). The CDR3 is 15 amino acids. This CDR3 is CASSPLRTSGNTQYF. The DNA of the CDR3 is TGTGCCAGTAGTCCCCTCAGGACTAGCGGAAATACGCAGTATTTT. Looking up the rest from reference TRBV19 and TRBJ2-3 gives the full variable domain: DGGITQSPKYLFRKEGQNVTLSCEQNLNHDAMYWYRQDPGQGLRLIYYSQIVNDFQKGDIAEGYSVSREKKESFPLTVTSAQKNPTAFYLCASSPLRTSGNTQYFGPGTRLTVL.

The chain joins TRBV7-6 to TRBJ2-5, with TRBD2 identical over 13 bases. In germline, CDR1 is SGHVS, CDR2 FNYEAQ. V trimming: 6 bases; J trimming: 5 bases; junction bases outside the gene matches: 9. This CDR3 is 16 amino acids long. The CDR3 sequence: CASRPTSGGAIETQYF. CDR3 nucleotide sequence: TGTGCCAGCAGGCCAACTAGCGGGGGGGCCATTGAGACCCAGTACTTC. Full variable domain (remainder filled in from reference TRBV7-6 and TRBJ2-5): GAGVSQSPRYKVTKRGQDVALRCDPISGHVSLYWYRQALGQGPEFLTYFNYEAQQDKSGLPNDRFSAERPEGSISTLTIQRTEQRDSAMYRCASRPTSGGAIETQYFGPGTRLLVL.

This clone has only one observation. The chain has TRBV6-1 and TRBJ1-3, with D hard to call. With 1 base removed from V and 1 base from J, the gap between germline ends came to 11 bases. The germline CDR1 and CDR2 sequences are MNHNS and SASEGT. The CDR3 consists of 16 residues. CDR3 sequence: CASSEGRSGSGNTIYF. DNA for the CDR3: TGTGCCAGCAGTGAAGGACGGAGTGGGTCTGGAAACACCATATATTTT.

This rearrangement joins TRBV19 to TRBJ1-1, with D unclear. The germline V and J ends were trimmed by 3 bases and 2 bases, with 16 bases remaining between them. The CDR3 runs to 16 residues. Germline V gives CDR1 LNHDA, CDR2 SQIVND (reference sequence). CDR3 DNA: TGTGCCAGTAGTATCGTGGGTGGAGGGAGAAACACTGAAGCTTTCTTT. As protein: CASSIVGGGRNTEAFF.

J is TRBJ1-1 and V is TRBV9; 9 nucleotides align to TRBD1. V lost 0 bases, J lost 3 bases, and 3 bases stayed unmatched. Germline V CDR1 and CDR2: SGDLS, YYNGEE. There are 15 residues in the CDR3. This chain's CDR3 is CASSVATGGDTEAFF. The CDR3 bases are TGTGCCAGCAGCGTAGCGACAGGGGGAGACACTGAAGCTTTCTTT.

This clone was found once. The V call is TRBV11-2, the J call TRBJ2-7, with a possible D match to TRBD2 (6 bases). This CDR3 has 17 amino acids. CDR1 is SGHAT and CDR2 is FQNNGV in the germline V gene. V lost 0 bases and J 12 bases, leaving 27 bases between the germline ends. The CDR3 is CASSLDYWGRTFFGGYF. The CDR3 nucleotides read TGTGCCAGCAGCTTAGATTACTGGGGACGAACTTTTTTCGGGGGGTACTTC.

The chain uses TRBV4-2 and TRBJ2-5, with 8 bases that match TRBD2. CDR1 is LGHNA, CDR2 YNFKEQ, per germline. CDR3 length equals 15 residues. V lost 0 bases and J lost 4; bases outside the gene matches: 4. The CDR3 sequence: CASSQDPAGAETQYF. The CDR3 DNA reads as TGTGCCAGCAGCCAAGATCCAGCGGGAGCAGAGACCCAGTACTTC.

The rearrangement uses TRBV11-3 and TRBJ1-1; no clear D. The CDR3 loop spans 11 amino acids. V lost 3 bases, J lost 7 bases, and 6 bases lay in between. CDR1 is SGHNT, CDR2 YENEEA, per germline. Here the CDR3 DNA reads TGTGCCAGCAGCTTCCCCGGTGAAGCTTTCTTT. Its protein product is CASSFPGEAFF. The variable domain in full, completed from reference TRBV11-3 and TRBJ1-1, reads EAGVVQSPRYKIIEKKQPVAFWCNPISGHNTLYWYLQNLGQGPELLIRYENEEAVDDSQLPKDRFSAERLKGVDSTLKIQPAELGDSAVYLCASSFPGEAFFGQGTRLTVV.

The chain links TRBV30 to TRBJ1-1; no reliable D call. This CDR3 has 13 amino acids. Germline loops: CDR1 GTSNPN, CDR2 SVGIG (reference sequence). V lost 0 bases and J 3 bases, leaving 8 bases between the germline ends. CDR3 nucleotide sequence: TGTGCCTGGAGTGTAAGCTCGTACACTGAAGCTTTCTTT. Translation: CAWSVSSYTEAFF.

The chain employs TRBV5-4 and TRBJ2-7, with D possibly matching TRBD2 (6 bases). V lost 4 bases and J lost 0, with 14 bases in between. This CDR3 comprises 15 residues. Germline CDR1 is SGHNT and CDR2 is YYREEE (reference sequence). In DNA form, the CDR3 reads TGTGCCAGCAGCGCGGGGACGGGGAGCTCCTACGAGCAGTACTTC. This sequence encodes CASSAGTGSSYEQYF.

This clone appeared once. The chain is built from TRBV6-1 and TRBJ1-3; D not resolved. Per germline, CDR1 MNHNS and CDR2 SASEGT. V lost 3 bases, J lost 4 bases, and 16 bases lay in between. The CDR3 consists of 16 residues. In DNA form, the CDR3 reads TGTGCCAGCAGTGATGATACCCGGGGATCCGGAAACACCATATATTTT. This codes for CASSDDTRGSGNTIYF.

The chain combines TRBV23-1 with TRBJ2-7; tentative D call: TRBD2 (7 bases). TRBV23-1 is known as an ORF, though its function is uncertain. Trimming shortened V by 8 bases and J by 7 bases, and 18 bases separated the two germline ends. The CDR3 has 13 amino acids. CDR3 DNA: TGCGCCAGCTATAAATTAGGGGGGGGAGAGCAGTACTTC. It is translated as CASYKLGGGEQYF.

This clone has a single count. The chain links TRBV6-2 or TRBV6-3 to TRBJ1-5; the D is unclear. Germline CDR1 MNHEY, CDR2 SVGEGT. Between the trimmed V and J ends, which lost 4 bases and 3 bases, there was a span of 10 bases. This CDR3 has 14 amino acids. The CDR3 DNA reads TGTGCCAGCAGTTTGATACAGAACAATCAGCCCCAGCATTTT. Translation gives CASSLIQNNQPQHF.

The chain couples TRBV29-1 to TRBJ1-4, with D hard to call. The V and J ends lost 1 base and 8 bases respectively, with 11 bases between them. Germline values: CDR1 SQVTM, CDR2 ANQGSEA. CDR3 size: 13 residues. DNA of the CDR3: TGCAGCGTTGAAGCCGTGGGCGAGGAAAAACTGTTTTTT. It translates to CSVEAVGEEKLFF.

The J gene is TRBJ1-2, the V gene TRBV10-3, with D possibly being TRBD1 (5 bases). Germline V gene sequence: CDR1 ENHRY, CDR2 SYGVKD. V lost 4 bases and J 6 bases, leaving 24 bases between the germline ends. The CDR3 totals 17 residues. This CDR3 reads CAISGWTGTPGRDGYTF. In DNA, the CDR3 is TGTGCCATCAGTGGTTGGACCGGGACTCCGGGCCGGGATGGCTACACCTTC.

The rearrangement joins TRBV3-1 (or the pseudogene TRBV3-2) to TRBJ1-4; D may be TRBD1 (5 bases). The CDR3 loop spans 16 amino acids. The ends were cut back, 4 bases at V and 7 bases at J, with 19 bases in the middle. CDR1 LGHDT and CDR2 YNNKEL come from the germline V gene (reference sequence). CDR3 bases: TGTGCCAGCAGCCTATGGAGGAATGGGGGAGGTGAAAAACTGTTTTTT. Protein product: CASSLWRNGGGEKLFF.

The chain employs TRBV5-5 and TRBJ1-2; D not certain. This CDR3 spans 11 amino acids. CDR1 is SGHKS, CDR2 YYEKEE, per germline (reference sequence). The germline V and J ends were trimmed by 6 bases and 7 bases, with 10 bases remaining between them. CDR3 nucleotides: TGTGCCAGCACAGCGGGATCTGGCTACACCTTC. It is translated as CASTAGSGYTF.

The chain employs TRBV7-9 and TRBJ2-7; 8 nucleotides align to TRBD1. This CDR3 region has 13 residues. The V segment lost 4 bases and the J segment 4 bases; nucleotides outside the gene matches: 3. Germline lookup yields CDR1 SEHNR and CDR2 FQNEAQ (reference sequence). The CDR3, as DNA: TGTGCCAGCAGCTCACACAGGGGGTACGAGCAGTACTTC. It is translated as CASSSHRGYEQYF. Combining the CDR3 with reference TRBV7-9 and TRBJ2-7 gives the whole variable domain DTGVSQNPRHKITKRGQNVTFRCDPISEHNRLYWYRQTLGQGPEFLTYFQNEAQLEKSRLLSDRFSAERPKGSFSTLEIQRTEQGDSAMYLCASSSHRGYEQYFGPGTRLTVT.

The CDR3 DNA follows: TGTGCCAGCAGACGAGGACAGGGGGTACGGGAGCTGTTTTTT. This sequence encodes CASRRGQGVRELFF. The genes are TRBV6-5 and TRBJ2-2, with 10 bases fitting TRBD1. V trimming: 6 bases; J trimming: 9 bases; junction bases outside the gene matches: 7. This CDR3 spans 14 amino acids. The V gene's germline CDR1 is MNHEY and CDR2 SVGAGI.

The V gene is TRBV5-5, the J gene TRBJ1-2; the D is unclear. The length of the CDR3 is 13 residues. V gave up 0 bases and J gave up 4 bases, with 7 bases separating them. Germline assignment: CDR1 SGHKS and CDR2 YYEKEE (reference sequence). CDR3 coding DNA: TGTGCCAGCAGCTTGGGTGGCGGCTATGGCTACACCTTC. This encodes CASSLGGGYGYTF.

This clone appeared once. V is TRBV6-5 and J is TRBJ2-7; 9 nucleotides match TRBD1. The V segment lost 9 bases and the J segment 4 bases; nucleotides outside the gene matches: 10. Germline CDR1 reads MNHEY; CDR2 reads SVGAGI. There are 14 residues in the CDR3. The CDR3 region has the DNA TGTGCCAGTAATCCCGGGACAGGGCGTTACGAGCAGTACTTC. Protein product: CASNPGTGRYEQYF.

The rearrangement links TRBV29-1 to TRBJ2-3; 10 positions match TRBD2. Germline CDR1 SQVTM, CDR2 ANQGSEA. This CDR3 region has 14 residues. The ends lost 7 bases at V and 4 bases at J; junction bases unmatched: 8. Here the CDR3 DNA reads TGCAGCGGGGAGCGGGGGGGCCTAGCAGATACGCAGTATTTT. This sequence encodes CSGERGGLADTQYF.

V is TRBV4-2 and J is TRBJ1-1; TRBD1 might be the D (5 bases). V was cut by 2 bases and J by 1 base, with 8 bases left in between. Germline V gives CDR1 LGHNA, CDR2 YNFKEQ. The CDR3 spans 14 residues. In DNA form, the CDR3 reads TGTGCCAGCAGCCAACAGACAGCGAACACTGAAGCTTTCTTT. It specifies CASSQQTANTEAFF.

This chain connects TRBV29-1 to TRBJ2-5; D is possibly TRBD2 (6 bases). CDR3 length equals 16 residues. The V gene lost 7 bases and the J gene lost 2 bases, with 23 bases spanning the gap. Looked up from germline, CDR1 is SQVTM and CDR2 is ANQGSEA. CDR3 DNA sequence: TGCAGCGCCGGGGGTAGTAGTGCAGGGCCACAAGAGACCCAGTACTTC. This sequence encodes CSAGGSSAGPQETQYF.

The rearrangement uses TRBV7-2 and TRBJ1-6, with a weak D call TRBD1 (6 bases). The germline V gene has CDR1 SGHTA and CDR2 FQGNSA. The CDR3 runs to 15 residues. Trimming stripped 5 bases from V and 9 bases from J, with 17 bases between. CDR3 DNA: TGTGCCAGCAGCCCCGGACAGCTAATTTCTTCACCCCTCCACTTT. Translation: CASSPGQLISSPLHF.

The DNA for the CDR3 is TGCGCCAGCAGCGGCAGCTACGAGCAGTACTTC. Translated: CASSGSYEQYF. V is TRBV5-1 and J is TRBJ2-7; no clear D gene. The CDR3 has 11 residues. Trimming took 4 bases from V and 3 from J, leaving 5 bases between them. In germline, CDR1 is SGHRS, CDR2 YFSETQ.

The chain uses TRBV6-2 or TRBV6-3 and TRBJ1-1; D is perhaps TRBD1 (5 bases). The CDR3 runs 14 residues. Germline V gene lookup returns CDR1 MNHEY and CDR2 SVGEGT. Trimming took 2 bases from V and 7 from J, leaving 14 bases between them. The CDR3 sequence: CASSYRQGLSEAFF. In DNA, the CDR3 is TGTGCCAGCAGTTACCGGCAGGGTCTTAGTGAAGCTTTCTTT.

This chain connects TRBV29-1 to TRBJ2-1; maybe TRBD1 (5 bases). Deletions cut 4 bases from V and 5 bases from J, with 12 bases between. CDR3 length: 13 residues. Germline V lookup: CDR1 SQVTM, CDR2 ANQGSEA. The CDR3 nucleotides are TGCAGCGTTGTGCCAGGGCCTAACAATGAGCAGTTCTTC. This gives the protein CSVVPGPNNEQFF.

V gene TRBV9 combines with J gene TRBJ2-7; tentative D call: TRBD2 (6 bases). Trimming took 4 bases from V and 5 from J, leaving 13 bases between them. The CDR3 runs to 13 residues. Per germline, CDR1 SGDLS and CDR2 YYNGEE. DNA for the CDR3: TGTGCCAGCAGCCTAAGACTAGATGACGAGCAGTACTTC. Protein product: CASSLRLDDEQYF.

The rearrangement uses TRBV19 and TRBJ1-6, with D perhaps matching TRBD1 (6 bases). Between the trimmed V and J ends, which lost 1 base and 9 bases, there was a span of 10 bases. Germline CDR1 LNHDA, CDR2 SQIVND (reference sequence). CDR3 length: 14 amino acids. The CDR3: CASSIGEGVSPLHF. The CDR3 DNA reads as TGTGCCAGTAGTATAGGGGAGGGGGTTTCACCCCTCCACTTT.

The CDR3 spells CASSPPGQPYEQYF. The CDR3 DNA is TGTGCCAGCAGCCCCCCGGGACAGCCCTACGAGCAGTACTTC. This chain joins TRBV11-2 and TRBJ2-7; 7 bases agree with TRBD1. V lost 5 bases, J lost 2 bases, and 6 bases stayed unmatched. CDR3 length: 14 residues. Germline V lookup: CDR1 SGHAT, CDR2 FQNNGV. Looking up the rest from reference TRBV11-2 and TRBJ2-7 gives the full variable domain: EAGVAQSPRYKIIEKRQSVAFWCNPISGHATLYWYQQILGQGPKLLIQFQNNGVVDDSQLPKDRFSAERLKGVDSTLKIQPAKLEDSAVYLCASSPPGQPYEQYFGPGTRLTVT.